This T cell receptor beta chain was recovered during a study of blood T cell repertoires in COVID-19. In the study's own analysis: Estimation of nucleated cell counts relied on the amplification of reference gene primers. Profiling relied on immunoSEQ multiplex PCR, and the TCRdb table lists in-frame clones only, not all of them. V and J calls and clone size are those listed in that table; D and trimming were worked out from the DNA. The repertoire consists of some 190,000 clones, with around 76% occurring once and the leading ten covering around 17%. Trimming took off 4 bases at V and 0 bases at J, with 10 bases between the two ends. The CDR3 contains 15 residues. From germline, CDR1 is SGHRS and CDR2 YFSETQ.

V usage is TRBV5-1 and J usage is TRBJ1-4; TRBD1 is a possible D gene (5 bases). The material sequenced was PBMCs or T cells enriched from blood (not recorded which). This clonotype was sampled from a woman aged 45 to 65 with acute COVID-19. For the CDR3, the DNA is TGCGCCAGCAGCAGGCAGGGTGCAACTAATGAAAAACTGTTTTTT. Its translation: CASSRQGATNEKLFF.